The rows below give T cell receptor beta chains drawn from one sample of a study of cytomegalovirus exposure and HLA in healthy donors. Repertoires were generated with immunoSEQ multiplex PCR, while TCRdb's copy carries only in-frame clones and drops some. Here the sample spans about 160,000 clones, roughly 70% being singletons. The specimen was PBMCs. The source is a woman in her forties or fifties in good health and CMV-seropositive. Both conserved end residues are part of each CDR3. Fields, in order: V gene, J gene, CDR3 protein.

V: TRBV5-1; J: TRBJ2-1; CDR3: CASRIEAYNEQFF
V: TRBV9; J: TRBJ2-6; CDR3: CASSALSGANVLTF
V: TRBV6-5; J: TRBJ1-1; CDR3: CASSSKGTRAFF
V: TRBV5-1; J: TRBJ1-6; CDR3: CASSWTQGSSNSPLHF
V: TRBV5-4; J: TRBJ1-2; CDR3: CASSFGPGQKTF
V: TRBV11-2; J: TRBJ2-3; CDR3: CASSLRLAIGADTQYF
V: TRBV5-4; J: TRBJ1-4; CDR3: CASSKPGGNEKLFF
V: TRBV5-4; J: TRBJ2-3; CDR3: CASSPVPPDTQYF
V: TRBV19; J: TRBJ1-5; CDR3: CASSTDRAKAQHF
V: TRBV19; J: TRBJ2-3; CDR3: CASTGSGLADTQYF
V: TRBV6-6; J: TRBJ2-3; CDR3: CASKRTRADTQYF
V: TRBV5-4; J: TRBJ2-5; CDR3: CASSLGAGGYQETQYF
V: TRBV5-1; J: TRBJ2-3; CDR3: CASSPDRAGTDTQYF
V: TRBV5-4; J: TRBJ2-7; CDR3: CASSLEPGNYEQYF
V: TRBV7-8; J: TRBJ2-5; CDR3: CASVGEDHQETQYF
V: TRBV10-3; J: TRBJ1-5; CDR3: CATGVGQSQHF
V: TRBV27; J: TRBJ1-2; CDR3: CASSLSSGVDGYTF
V: TRBV9; J: TRBJ2-7; CDR3: CASSGGWDSGEQYF
V: TRBV6-6; J: TRBJ2-7; CDR3: CASSYPILGGSEQYF
V: TRBV5-1; J: TRBJ2-5; CDR3: CASSSPPRTGQKTQYF
V: TRBV5-4; J: TRBJ2-1; CDR3: CASSLDSGGREQFF
V: TRBV7-3; J: TRBJ2-3; CDR3: CASSSTGGLDTQYF
V: TRBV2; J: TRBJ1-2; CDR3: CASSRTTGDSRGYTF
V: TRBV2; J: TRBJ1-3; CDR3: CASTRTAGNTIYF
V: TRBV19; J: TRBJ2-6; CDR3: CASSMGGVGANVLTF
V: TRBV18; J: TRBJ2-6; CDR3: CASSIQGGSGANVLTF
V: TRBV6-5; J: TRBJ2-5; CDR3: CASSYPPTQYF
V: TRBV19; J: TRBJ1-1; CDR3: CASSILHQNTEAFF
V: TRBV5-8; J: TRBJ2-3; CDR3: CASGQLAVSTDTQYF
V: TRBV6-1; J: TRBJ2-4; CDR3: CASTQENIQYF
V: TRBV19; J: TRBJ2-1; CDR3: CASKPSFYNEQFF
V: TRBV5-1; J: TRBJ2-7; CDR3: CASSLETGLEQYF
V: TRBV5-1; J: TRBJ2-7; CDR3: CASSLVPSLYEQYF
V: TRBV30; J: TRBJ2-1; CDR3: CAWSVTGTRQFF
V: TRBV2; J: TRBJ1-6; CDR3: CASSDTPHSSYNSPLHF
V: TRBV7-8; J: TRBJ2-7; CDR3: CASNPTGADYEQYF
V: TRBV5-1; J: TRBJ2-3; CDR3: CASSFPNSADTQYF
V: TRBV5-1; J: TRBJ2-5; CDR3: CASSYKETQYF
V: TRBV7-3; J: TRBJ2-1; CDR3: CASSPSGGASEQFF
V: TRBV5-1; J: TRBJ2-1; CDR3: CASSGGTSGGANEQFF
V: TRBV30; J: TRBJ1-2; CDR3: CAWSIAVLIPLVDYGYTF
V: TRBV5-5; J: TRBJ2-5; CDR3: CASSFSGTGGLETQYF